One sample yielded the 15 T cell receptor beta chains listed below, sequenced in a study of T cell responses to AZD1222 COVID-19 vaccine (dated by TCRdb to the early 2020s). The time point label for this specimen denotes: baseline before first vaccination. The library was made by the immunoSEQ multiplex PCR assay. TCRdb took over this immuneACCESS table, retaining in-frame rearrangements with V and J assigned. Such tables are incomplete; in checked studies, under half of the missing clones stem from an unresolved V gene, and the remainder is unexplained. Present in this sample are around 140,000 clones, approximately 90% of which were seen just once. The biggest ten clones account for approximately 1.8% of the sample. The specimen comprised peripheral blood, sampled on day 0 of AZD1222 vaccination. These receptors were obtained from an adult in good health.

The chain employs TRBV6-2 or TRBV6-3 and TRBJ1-6; D remains unclear. The CDR3 totals 12 residues. CDR1 and CDR2 from the germline V gene are MNHEY and SVGEGT. The V end lost 8 bases, the J end lost 6 bases, and 8 bases lay between the germline ends. The CDR3 sequence is CASGSANSPLHF. In DNA, the CDR3 is TGTGCCAGCGGTTCGGCTAATTCACCCCTCCACTTT.

The gene calls are TRBV5-1 and TRBJ2-7; 16 bases are a match to TRBD2. The CDR3 runs 17 residues. The germline V gene encodes CDR1 SGHRS and CDR2 YFSETQ. J lost 2 bases, V lost 4 bases, and 6 bases had no gene match. The CDR3 DNA sequence: TGCGCCAGCAGCAGATTGGGACTAGCGGGAGGGACCTACGAGCAGTACTTC. This translates into CASSRLGLAGGTYEQYF.

V gene TRBV30 combines with J gene TRBJ2-7; D is undetermined. V gave up 4 bases and J gave up 1 base, with 11 bases separating them. Germline V gives CDR1 GTSNPN, CDR2 SVGIG (reference sequence). The CDR3 length is 13 residues. The CDR3 sequence is CAWTGRLSYEQYF. CDR3 sequence (DNA): TGTGCCTGGACCGGGCGCCTTTCCTACGAGCAGTACTTC.

The chain combines TRBV5-8 with TRBJ1-5; D not resolved. The germline CDR1 and CDR2 sequences are SGHTS and YDEGEE. This CDR3 contains 16 residues. The germline V and J ends were trimmed by 1 base and 2 bases, with 13 bases remaining between them. CDR3 loop: CASSLSGILGNQPQHF. CDR3 coding DNA: TGTGCCAGCAGCTTGAGTGGGATCCTGGGCAATCAGCCCCAGCATTTT.

With respect to this clone: Different DNA sequences within this sample yield the same CDR3. The chain uses TRBV5-4 and TRBJ2-7; 10 bases agree with TRBD1. The CDR3 has 16 amino acids. Unmatched junction bases numbered 9, after V lost 4 bases and J lost 2 bases. The germline gives CDR1 SGHNT, CDR2 YYREEE (reference sequence). The CDR3 sequence is CASSPRGGTGAYEQYF. The CDR3 bases are TGTGCCAGCAGCCCTAGGGGGGGGACAGGGGCCTACGAGCAGTACTTC.

The chain uses TRBV10-1 and TRBJ2-1; D unresolved. The CDR3 covers 18 residues. In germline, CDR1 is WNHNN, CDR2 SYGVQD (reference sequence). Trimming stripped 0 bases from V and 0 bases from J, with 15 bases between. CDR3 sequence reads: CASSESFRIPHSYNEQFF. The CDR3, as DNA: TGCGCCAGCAGTGAGTCTTTTCGGATACCCCACTCCTACAATGAGCAGTTCTTC.

This chain connects TRBV6-5 to TRBJ1-1; TRBD1 might be the D (5 bases). V was clipped by 4 bases and J by 1 base, with 7 bases between them. This CDR3 has 13 amino acids. Germline V lookup: CDR1 MNHEY, CDR2 SVGAGI. The CDR3, as DNA: TGTGCCAGCAGTTCCGACAGGAACACTGAAGCTTTCTTT. Residues: CASSSDRNTEAFF.

The chain is built from TRBV4-1 and TRBJ1-1; TRBD1 might be the D (5 bases). Germline CDR1 is MGHRA and CDR2 is YSYEKL. CDR3 length: 16 residues. V shed 0 bases and J shed 1 base, with 12 bases lying between them. CDR3: CASSQDTGASNTEAFF. Written as DNA, the CDR3 is TGCGCCAGCAGCCAAGATACCGGGGCCTCGAACACTGAAGCTTTCTTT.

This sequence joins TRBV7-3 and TRBJ2-1; TRBD2 matches at 9 bases. The V gene's germline CDR1 is SGHTA and CDR2 FQGTGA. The CDR3 has 16 amino acids. J gave up 9 bases and V 4 bases, and 13 bases lay outside the gene matches. CDR3 sequence: CASSSPLAGLVGEQFF. The CDR3 DNA reads TGTGCCAGCAGCTCCCCTCTAGCGGGGTTGGTTGGTGAGCAGTTCTTC.

The chain employs TRBV7-2 and TRBJ1-1; TRBD1 might be the D (5 bases). The V gene's germline CDR1 is SGHTA and CDR2 FQGNSA. Trimming took 6 bases from V and 1 from J, leaving 15 bases between them. The CDR3 totals 15 residues. CDR3 nucleotide sequence: TGTGCCAGCAGTCCCCAGGGTGGGGGGAACACTGAAGCTTTCTTT. Protein: CASSPQGGGNTEAFF.

The J gene is TRBJ2-5, the V gene TRBV9; D may correspond to TRBD1 or TRBD2 (5 bases each). Germline CDR1 SGDLS, CDR2 YYNGEE. The CDR3 has 15 residues. V shed 0 bases and J shed 5 bases, with 14 bases lying between them. In nucleotides, the CDR3 is TGTGCCAGCAGCGTAGGGGACCCCGCCGCGGAGACCCAGTACTTC. It is translated as CASSVGDPAAETQYF.

The chain is built from TRBV6-5 and TRBJ2-7; D ambiguous. The V and J ends lost 7 bases and 6 bases respectively, with 10 bases between them. CDR1 and CDR2 from the germline V gene are MNHEY and SVGAGI. This CDR3 has 11 residues. CDR3 sequence reads: CASMVVREQYF. The CDR3 DNA follows: TGTGCCAGCATGGTAGTCCGCGAGCAGTACTTC.

The chain combines TRBV4-1 with TRBJ2-1, with D maybe TRBD1 (5 bases). Between the trimmed V and J ends, which lost 4 bases and 6 bases, there was a span of 13 bases. The germline gives CDR1 MGHRA, CDR2 YSYEKL. The CDR3 spans 14 residues. The CDR3 is CASSPIPQANEQFF. CDR3 coding DNA: TGCGCCAGCAGCCCCATACCACAGGCCAATGAGCAGTTCTTC.

The V call is TRBV12-3 or TRBV12-4, the J call TRBJ1-5; TRBD1 is a possible D gene (6 bases). The CDR3 sequence is 13 residues long. V shed 4 bases and J shed 3 bases, with 7 bases lying between them. CDR3 residues: CASSSGDNQPQHF. CDR3 nucleotides: TGTGCCAGCAGTTCAGGGGACAATCAGCCCCAGCATTTT.

CDR3 region: CASSPRPQGTSGNTIYF. The CDR3 coding sequence is TGTGCCAGTAGTCCCCGACCACAGGGTACCTCTGGAAACACCATATATTTT. The gene calls are TRBV19 and TRBJ1-3; a possible D gene is TRBD1 (6 bases). V was shortened by 5 bases and J by 0 bases, with 17 bases between the two germline ends. This CDR3 spans 17 amino acids. Germline V gene lookup returns CDR1 LNHDA and CDR2 SQIVND (reference sequence).